A selection of T cell receptor beta chains follows, all from one sample in a study of blood T cells in healthy people across ages. MiXCR, run by TCRdb on the 5' RACE reads, gives a single entry per CDR3 protein. The sample lists about 1.7 million distinct CDR3 sequences, 25% to 30% occurring once. The sequenced material came from blood. These receptors came from a woman aged 25 to 39 in good health. CDR3s include the opening cysteine and the closing phenylalanine or tryptophan. Each record gives: clone size, V gene, D gene, J gene, CDR3 protein, CDR3 DNA. The D gene is left open where the match is weak. Size tells how often a clone was seen (once, few, many) or the class of an expanded clone, and some rows leave it out.

clone_size: NA; v_call: TRBV7-9; d_call: TRBD2; j_call: TRBJ2-1; cdr3_aa: CASSATSGGAGNEQFF; cdr3_nt: TGTGCCAGCAGCGCCACTAGCGGGGGGGCGGGGAATGAGCAGTTCTTC
clone_size: NA; v_call: TRBV2; d_call: NA; j_call: TRBJ2-3; cdr3_aa: CATKGRASTDTQCF; cdr3_nt: TGTGCCACAAAAGGAAGGGCGAGCACAGATACGCAGTGTTTT
clone_size: NA; v_call: TRBV7-9; d_call: NA; j_call: TRBJ1-4; cdr3_aa: CASSPTSTGPNEKLFF; cdr3_nt: TGTGCCAGCAGCCCCACTTCTACAGGACCTAATGAAAAACTGTTTTTT
clone_size: few; v_call: TRBV20-1; d_call: NA; j_call: TRBJ2-1; cdr3_aa: CSAPKRGRNNEQFF; cdr3_nt: TGCAGTGCTCCTAAGAGGGGACGGAACAATGAGCAGTTCTTC
clone_size: few; v_call: TRBV27; d_call: NA; j_call: TRBJ1-2; cdr3_aa: CASPGPAENYGYTF; cdr3_nt: TGTGCCAGCCCAGGGCCTGCGGAGAACTATGGCTACACCTTC
clone_size: NA; v_call: TRBV9; d_call: TRBD2; j_call: TRBJ2-5; cdr3_aa: CASSVVGGKETQYF; cdr3_nt: TGTGCCAGCAGCGTAGTCGGGGGGAAAGAGACCCAGTACTTC
clone_size: NA; v_call: TRBV12-3/TRBV12-4; d_call: NA; j_call: TRBJ1-6; cdr3_aa: CASSLSGGRENSPLHF; cdr3_nt: TGTGCCAGCAGTTTAAGTGGGGGCCGAGAAAATTCACCCCTCCACTTT
clone_size: NA; v_call: TRBV7-2; d_call: NA; j_call: TRBJ1-5; cdr3_aa: CASSLALRGQPQHF; cdr3_nt: TGTGCCAGCAGCTTAGCCCTTCGCGGTCAGCCCCAGCATTTT
clone_size: many; v_call: TRBV7-2; d_call: TRBD2; j_call: TRBJ2-1; cdr3_aa: CASSLFVAGGEQFF; cdr3_nt: TGTGCCAGCAGCTTGTTTGTTGCGGGGGGTGAGCAGTTCTTC
clone_size: once; v_call: TRBV7-9; d_call: NA; j_call: TRBJ1-1; cdr3_aa: CASSSEVFTSAEAFF; cdr3_nt: TGTGCCAGCAGCTCCGAGGTGTTTACGAGTGCTGAAGCTTTCTTT
clone_size: few; v_call: TRBV4-3; d_call: TRBD2; j_call: TRBJ2-5; cdr3_aa: CASSQEIVLAGGEQETQYF; cdr3_nt: TGCGCCAGCAGCCAAGAGATCGTCCTAGCGGGAGGGGAGCAAGAGACCCAGTACTTC
clone_size: few; v_call: TRBV7-2; d_call: NA; j_call: TRBJ2-3; cdr3_aa: CASSSQPPRLSREDTQYF; cdr3_nt: TGTGCCAGCAGCTCCCAACCCCCCCGACTATCGAGGGAAGATACGCAGTATTTT
clone_size: few; v_call: TRBV7-2; d_call: NA; j_call: TRBJ1-5; cdr3_aa: CASSLVATRAGRRDQPQHF; cdr3_nt: TGTGCCAGCAGCTTAGTGGCAACGAGAGCGGGAAGACGGGATCAGCCCCAGCATTTT
clone_size: NA; v_call: TRBV5-1; d_call: NA; j_call: TRBJ2-3; cdr3_aa: CASSPAEPRTDTQYF; cdr3_nt: TGCGCCAGCAGCCCAGCGGAGCCCCGGACAGATACGCAGTATTTT
clone_size: NA; v_call: TRBV20-1; d_call: NA; j_call: TRBJ2-7; cdr3_aa: CSANRGWDNSYEQYF; cdr3_nt: TGCAGTGCTAATAGAGGGTGGGACAACTCCTACGAGCAGTACTTC
clone_size: NA; v_call: TRBV6-1; d_call: NA; j_call: TRBJ2-2; cdr3_aa: CASSARQVTGELFF; cdr3_nt: TGTGCCAGCAGTGCCCGACAGGTCACCGGGGAGCTGTTTTTT
clone_size: NA; v_call: TRBV6-2/TRBV6-3; d_call: NA; j_call: TRBJ1-5; cdr3_aa: CASREGTQPQHF; cdr3_nt: TGTGCCAGCCGAGAGGGTACTCAGCCCCAGCATTTT
clone_size: NA; v_call: TRBV30; d_call: NA; j_call: TRBJ1-2; cdr3_aa: CAWSPRIYGYTF; cdr3_nt: TGTGCCTGGAGCCCCAGGATCTATGGCTACACCTTC
clone_size: NA; v_call: TRBV9; d_call: NA; j_call: TRBJ2-7; cdr3_aa: CASSVGLDGSAYEQYF; cdr3_nt: TGTGCCAGCAGCGTAGGACTGGACGGGAGTGCTTACGAGCAGTACTTC
clone_size: many; v_call: TRBV7-6; d_call: NA; j_call: TRBJ2-1; cdr3_aa: CASSDIPGDEQFF; cdr3_nt: TGTGCCAGCAGCGATATTCCGGGAGATGAGCAGTTCTTC
clone_size: many; v_call: TRBV7-9; d_call: NA; j_call: TRBJ1-2; cdr3_aa: CASSADAGRVYYGYTF; cdr3_nt: TGTGCCAGCAGCGCAGACGCAGGCCGAGTGTACTATGGCTACACCTTC
clone_size: NA; v_call: TRBV7-6; d_call: TRBD2; j_call: TRBJ2-6; cdr3_aa: CASSPVAGTSGANVLTF; cdr3_nt: TGTGCCAGCAGCCCAGTAGCGGGGACCTCTGGGGCCAACGTCCTGACTTTC
clone_size: many; v_call: TRBV10-3; d_call: NA; j_call: TRBJ2-1; cdr3_aa: CAIGSRVDNEQFF; cdr3_nt: TGTGCCATCGGCTCGCGGGTAGACAATGAGCAGTTCTTC
clone_size: NA; v_call: TRBV7-2; d_call: TRBD2; j_call: TRBJ2-7; cdr3_aa: CASSPPTAGGPYNEQYF; cdr3_nt: TGTGCCAGCAGCCCTCCGACAGCGGGAGGGCCCTACAATGAGCAGTACTTC
clone_size: few; v_call: TRBV7-2; d_call: NA; j_call: TRBJ2-5; cdr3_aa: CASSRGTFQETQYF; cdr3_nt: TGTGCCAGCAGCCGCGGGACATTCCAAGAGACCCAGTACTTC
clone_size: few; v_call: TRBV6-5; d_call: TRBD1; j_call: TRBJ1-4; cdr3_aa: CASRKQGVLNEKLFF; cdr3_nt: TGTGCCAGCAGGAAACAGGGGGTGCTTAATGAAAAACTGTTTTTT
clone_size: few; v_call: TRBV3-1; d_call: TRBD2; j_call: TRBJ2-7; cdr3_aa: CASSQRASGGEQYF; cdr3_nt: TGTGCCAGCAGCCAAAGAGCTAGCGGGGGCGAGCAGTACTTC
clone_size: NA; v_call: TRBV11-2; d_call: NA; j_call: TRBJ2-6; cdr3_aa: CAGSPTPGQRSGEANVLTF; cdr3_nt: TGTGCCGGCAGCCCCACCCCGGGACAACGAAGTGGCGAGGCCAACGTCCTGACTTTC
clone_size: NA; v_call: TRBV25-1; d_call: TRBD1; j_call: TRBJ1-1; cdr3_aa: CASSETGVTEAFF; cdr3_nt: TGTGCCAGCAGTGAGACAGGGGTCACTGAAGCTTTCTTT
clone_size: NA; v_call: TRBV5-1; d_call: TRBD1; j_call: TRBJ2-7; cdr3_aa: CASAKGQGDYEQYF; cdr3_nt: TGCGCCAGCGCGAAGGGACAGGGTGATTACGAGCAGTACTTC
clone_size: NA; v_call: TRBV12-3/TRBV12-4; d_call: NA; j_call: TRBJ1-4; cdr3_aa: CASSLASYSYATNEKLFF; cdr3_nt: TGTGCCAGCAGTTTAGCTTCATACAGCTATGCAACTAATGAAAAACTGTTTTTT
clone_size: many; v_call: TRBV29-1; d_call: NA; j_call: TRBJ2-3; cdr3_aa: CSVGADTDTQYF; cdr3_nt: TGCAGCGTTGGGGCAGACACAGATACGCAGTATTTT
clone_size: NA; v_call: TRBV19; d_call: NA; j_call: TRBJ2-7; cdr3_aa: CASRTDRGVSYEQYF; cdr3_nt: TGTGCCAGTAGGACCGACAGAGGCGTCTCCTACGAGCAGTACTTC
clone_size: NA; v_call: TRBV20-1; d_call: TRBD2; j_call: TRBJ2-7; cdr3_aa: CSARELAGVYEQYF; cdr3_nt: TGCAGTGCTAGGGAACTAGCGGGGGTTTACGAGCAGTACTTC
clone_size: few; v_call: TRBV7-2; d_call: TRBD1; j_call: TRBJ1-5; cdr3_aa: CASSLGAGGPYQPQHF; cdr3_nt: TGTGCCAGCAGCTTAGGGGCAGGGGGCCCTTATCAGCCCCAGCATTTT
clone_size: few; v_call: TRBV30; d_call: NA; j_call: TRBJ2-2; cdr3_aa: CAWSVTAGSTGELFF; cdr3_nt: TGTGCCTGGAGTGTAACAGCGGGCAGCACCGGGGAGCTGTTTTTT
clone_size: NA; v_call: TRBV12-3/TRBV12-4; d_call: NA; j_call: TRBJ2-7; cdr3_aa: CASSLAGWGRREQYF; cdr3_nt: TGTGCCAGCAGTTTAGCGGGGTGGGGACGTCGCGAGCAGTACTTC
clone_size: NA; v_call: TRBV20-1; d_call: NA; j_call: TRBJ2-3; cdr3_aa: CSARPNWRDGTDTQYF; cdr3_nt: TGCAGTGCTAGACCTAATTGGCGGGACGGCACAGATACGCAGTATTTT
clone_size: few; v_call: TRBV5-1; d_call: NA; j_call: TRBJ2-3; cdr3_aa: CASSLAEAGLRTDTQYF; cdr3_nt: TGCGCCAGCAGCTTGGCCGAGGCAGGCCTACGCACAGATACGCAGTATTTT
clone_size: many; v_call: TRBV4-3; d_call: NA; j_call: TRBJ2-5; cdr3_aa: CASSQDWRKETQYF; cdr3_nt: TGCGCCAGCAGCCAAGATTGGCGGAAAGAGACCCAGTACTTC